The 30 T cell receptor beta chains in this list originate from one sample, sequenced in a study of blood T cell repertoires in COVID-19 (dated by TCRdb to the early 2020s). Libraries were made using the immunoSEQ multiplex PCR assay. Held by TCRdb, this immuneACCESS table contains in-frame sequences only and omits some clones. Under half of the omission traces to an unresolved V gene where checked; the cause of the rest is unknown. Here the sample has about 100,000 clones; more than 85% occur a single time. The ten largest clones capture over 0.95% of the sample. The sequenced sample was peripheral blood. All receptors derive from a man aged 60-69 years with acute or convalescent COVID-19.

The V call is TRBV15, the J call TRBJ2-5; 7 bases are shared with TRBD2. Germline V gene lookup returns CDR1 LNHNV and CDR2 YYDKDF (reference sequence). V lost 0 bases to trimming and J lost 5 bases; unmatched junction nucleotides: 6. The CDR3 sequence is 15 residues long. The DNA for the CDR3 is TGTGCCACCAGCAGAGAGGCGGGAGTTTGGGAGACCCAGTACTTC. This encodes CATSREAGVWETQYF. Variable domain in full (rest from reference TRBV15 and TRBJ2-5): DAMVIQNPRYQVTQFGKPVTLSCSQTLNHNVMYWYQQKSSQAPKLLFHYYDKDFNNEADTPDNFQSRRPNTSFCFLDIRSPGLGDTAMYLCATSREAGVWETQYFGPGTRLLVL.

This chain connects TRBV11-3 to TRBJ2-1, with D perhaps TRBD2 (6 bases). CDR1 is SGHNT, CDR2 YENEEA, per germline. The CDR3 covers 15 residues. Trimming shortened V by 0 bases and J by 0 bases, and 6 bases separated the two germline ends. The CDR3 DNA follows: TGTGCCAGCAGCTTAGACGGGAGCTCCTACAATGAGCAGTTCTTC. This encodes CASSLDGSSYNEQFF.

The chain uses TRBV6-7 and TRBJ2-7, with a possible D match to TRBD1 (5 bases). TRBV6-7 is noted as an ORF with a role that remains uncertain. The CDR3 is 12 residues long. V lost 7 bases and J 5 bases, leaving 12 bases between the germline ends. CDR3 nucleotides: TGTGCCAGCAATCAGGGCAGGGACGAGCAGTACGTC. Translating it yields CASNQGRDEQYV.

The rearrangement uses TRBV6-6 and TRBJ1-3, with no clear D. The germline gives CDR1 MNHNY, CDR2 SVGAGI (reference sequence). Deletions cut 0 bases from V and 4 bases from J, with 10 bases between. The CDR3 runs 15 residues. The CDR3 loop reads CASSYSEGRGNTIYF. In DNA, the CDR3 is TGTGCCAGCAGTTACTCGGAAGGGAGGGGAAACACCATATATTTT.

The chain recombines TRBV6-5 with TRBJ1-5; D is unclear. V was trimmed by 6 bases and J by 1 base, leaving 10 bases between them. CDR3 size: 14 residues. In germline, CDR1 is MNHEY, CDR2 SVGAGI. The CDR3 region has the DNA TGTGCCAGCAGCCCCGTTTCGAGCAATCAGCCCCAGCATTTT. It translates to CASSPVSSNQPQHF.

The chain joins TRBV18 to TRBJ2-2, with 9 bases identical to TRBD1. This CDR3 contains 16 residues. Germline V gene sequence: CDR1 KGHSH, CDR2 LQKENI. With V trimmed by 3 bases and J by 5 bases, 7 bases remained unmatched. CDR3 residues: CASSPLSGQGTGELFF. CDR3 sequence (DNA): TGTGCCAGCTCACCCCTCTCCGGACAGGGGACCGGGGAGCTGTTTTTT.

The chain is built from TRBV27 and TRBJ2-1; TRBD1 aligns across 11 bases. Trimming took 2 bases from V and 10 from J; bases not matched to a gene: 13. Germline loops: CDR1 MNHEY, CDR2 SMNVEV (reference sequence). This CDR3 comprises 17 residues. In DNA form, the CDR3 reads TGTGCCAGCAGTTTAACCCCGCCCGGGACAGGGGGGGGAGAGCAGTTCTTC. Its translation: CASSLTPPGTGGGEQFF.

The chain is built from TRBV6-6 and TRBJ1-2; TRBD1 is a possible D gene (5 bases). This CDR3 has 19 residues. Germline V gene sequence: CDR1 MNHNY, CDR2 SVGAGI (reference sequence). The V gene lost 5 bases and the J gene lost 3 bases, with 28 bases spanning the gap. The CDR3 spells CASSRDPGRAVGLYYGYTF. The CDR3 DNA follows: TGTGCCAGCAGTCGGGATCCGGGCAGGGCGGTCGGGTTATACTATGGCTACACCTTC.

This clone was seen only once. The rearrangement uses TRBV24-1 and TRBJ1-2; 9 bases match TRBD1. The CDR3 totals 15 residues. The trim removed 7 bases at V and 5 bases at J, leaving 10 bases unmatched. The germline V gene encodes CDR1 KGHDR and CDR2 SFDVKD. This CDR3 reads CATSGGQGAEYGYTF. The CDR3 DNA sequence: TGTGCCACCAGCGGGGGACAGGGCGCGGAATATGGCTACACCTTC.

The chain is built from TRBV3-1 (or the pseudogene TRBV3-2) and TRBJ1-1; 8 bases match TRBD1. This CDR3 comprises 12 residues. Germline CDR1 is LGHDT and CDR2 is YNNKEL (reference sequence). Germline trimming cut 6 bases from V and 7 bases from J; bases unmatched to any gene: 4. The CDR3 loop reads CASRPQGGEAFF. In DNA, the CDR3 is TGTGCCAGCAGGCCACAGGGGGGTGAAGCTTTCTTT.

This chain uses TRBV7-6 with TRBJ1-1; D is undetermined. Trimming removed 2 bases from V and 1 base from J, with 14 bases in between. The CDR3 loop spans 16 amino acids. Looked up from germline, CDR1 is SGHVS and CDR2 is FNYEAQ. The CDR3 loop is CASSLTRIAGNTEAFF. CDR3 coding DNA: TGTGCCAGCAGCTTAACGCGGATCGCGGGGAACACTGAAGCTTTCTTT.

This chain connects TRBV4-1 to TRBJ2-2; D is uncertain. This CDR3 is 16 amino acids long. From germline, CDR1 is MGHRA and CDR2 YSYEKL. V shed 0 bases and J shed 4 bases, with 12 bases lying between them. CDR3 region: CASSQDRTRATGELFF. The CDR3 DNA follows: TGCGCCAGCAGCCAAGATCGAACGCGCGCCACCGGGGAGCTGTTTTTT.

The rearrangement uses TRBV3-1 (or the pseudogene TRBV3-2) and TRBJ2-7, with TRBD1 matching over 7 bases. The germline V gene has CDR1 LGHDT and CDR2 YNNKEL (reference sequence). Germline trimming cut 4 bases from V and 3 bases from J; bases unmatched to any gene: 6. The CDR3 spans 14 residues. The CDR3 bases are TGTGCCAGCAGCCTCCGGGACAGCCTCTACGAGCAGTACTTC. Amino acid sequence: CASSLRDSLYEQYF.

The CDR3 loop is CASSPTSVSYNEQFF. Here the CDR3 DNA reads TGTGCCAGCAGCCCTACTAGCGTCTCCTACAATGAGCAGTTCTTC. This sequence joins TRBV7-2 and TRBJ2-1; 7 nucleotides line up with TRBD2. J lost 0 bases, V lost 5 bases, and 4 bases had no gene match. The CDR3 runs 15 residues. The germline CDR1 and CDR2 sequences are SGHTA and FQGNSA. The full variable domain, with the rest looked up from reference TRBV7-2 and TRBJ2-1, is GAGVSQSPSNKVTEKGKDVELRCDPISGHTALYWYRQSLGQGLEFLIYFQGNSAPDKSGLPSDRFSAERTGGSVSTLTIQRTQQEDSAVYLCASSPTSVSYNEQFFGPGTRLTVL.

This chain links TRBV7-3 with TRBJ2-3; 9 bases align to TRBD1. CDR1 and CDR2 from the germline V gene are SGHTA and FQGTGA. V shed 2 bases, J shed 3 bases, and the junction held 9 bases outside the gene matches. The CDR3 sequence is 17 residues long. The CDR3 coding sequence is TGTGCCAGCAGCTTATCTAGCACAGGGGGCAGGACAGATACGCAGTATTTT. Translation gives CASSLSSTGGRTDTQYF.

CDR3 protein: CASSPWTGRAQGYEQYF. The CDR3 DNA reads TGTGCCAGCAGCCCCTGGACGGGCCGGGCACAGGGCTACGAGCAGTACTTC. The chain couples TRBV7-9 to TRBJ2-7; weak D call: TRBD1 (6 bases). This CDR3 is built from 17 residues. In germline, CDR1 is SEHNR, CDR2 FQNEAQ (reference sequence). Trimming took off 5 bases at V and 3 bases at J, with 23 bases between the two ends.

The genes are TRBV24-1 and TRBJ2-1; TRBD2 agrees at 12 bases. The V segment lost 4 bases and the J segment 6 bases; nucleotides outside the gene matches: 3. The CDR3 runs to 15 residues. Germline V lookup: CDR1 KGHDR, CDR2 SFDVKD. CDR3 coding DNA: TGTGCCACCAGTGACCCGACTAGCGGGAGCAATGAGCAGTTCTTC. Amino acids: CATSDPTSGSNEQFF.

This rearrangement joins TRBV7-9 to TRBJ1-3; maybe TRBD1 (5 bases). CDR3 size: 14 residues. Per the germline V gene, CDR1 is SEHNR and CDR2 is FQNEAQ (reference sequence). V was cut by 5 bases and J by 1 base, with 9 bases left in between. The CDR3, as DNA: TGTGCCAGCAGCCTCACAGGATCTGGAAACACCATATATTTT. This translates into CASSLTGSGNTIYF.

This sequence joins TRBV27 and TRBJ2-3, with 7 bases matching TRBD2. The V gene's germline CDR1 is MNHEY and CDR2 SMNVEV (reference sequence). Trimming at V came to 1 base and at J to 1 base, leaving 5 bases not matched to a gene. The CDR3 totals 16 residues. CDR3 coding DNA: TGTGCCAGCAGTTTATGGGGGGGAGGTGGCACAGATACGCAGTATTTT. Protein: CASSLWGGGGTDTQYF.

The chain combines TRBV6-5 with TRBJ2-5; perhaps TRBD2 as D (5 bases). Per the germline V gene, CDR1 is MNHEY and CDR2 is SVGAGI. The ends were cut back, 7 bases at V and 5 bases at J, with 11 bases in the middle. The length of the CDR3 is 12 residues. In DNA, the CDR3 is TGTGCCAGCACCCCTAGCTCGGAGACCCAGTACTTC. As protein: CASTPSSETQYF.

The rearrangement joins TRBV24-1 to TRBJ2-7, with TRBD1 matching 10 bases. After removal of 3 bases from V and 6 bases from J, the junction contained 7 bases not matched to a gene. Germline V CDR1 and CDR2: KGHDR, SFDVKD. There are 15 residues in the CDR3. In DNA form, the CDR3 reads TGTGCCACCAGTGATCCCAGGGACAGGGGCCGCGAGCAGTACTTC. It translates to CATSDPRDRGREQYF.

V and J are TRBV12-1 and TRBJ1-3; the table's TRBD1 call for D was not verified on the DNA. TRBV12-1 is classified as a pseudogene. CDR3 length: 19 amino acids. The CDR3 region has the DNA TGTGCCAGCAGCTTTGCGCGTGTAAAAGGGGCCGACTCTGGAAACACCATATATTTT. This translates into CASSFARVKGADSGNTIYF.

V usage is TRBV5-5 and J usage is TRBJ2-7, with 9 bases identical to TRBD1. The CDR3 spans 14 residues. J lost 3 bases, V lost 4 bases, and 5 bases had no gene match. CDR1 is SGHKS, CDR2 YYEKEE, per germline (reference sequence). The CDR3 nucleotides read TGTGCCAGCAGCCGACCGGGACAGGGCTACGAGCAGTACTTC. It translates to CASSRPGQGYEQYF.

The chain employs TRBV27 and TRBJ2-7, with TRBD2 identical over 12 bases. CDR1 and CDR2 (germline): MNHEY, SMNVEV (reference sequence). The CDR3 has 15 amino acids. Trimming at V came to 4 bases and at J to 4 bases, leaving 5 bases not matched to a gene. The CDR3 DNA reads TGTGCCAGCAGTTCTCTAGCGGGAGGGCTTTACGAGCAGTACGTC. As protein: CASSSLAGGLYEQYV.

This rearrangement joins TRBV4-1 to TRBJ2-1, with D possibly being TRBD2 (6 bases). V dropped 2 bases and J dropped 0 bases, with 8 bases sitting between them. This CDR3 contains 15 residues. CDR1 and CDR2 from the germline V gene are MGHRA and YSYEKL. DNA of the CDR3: TGCGCCAGCAGCCAATCGGAGGGCTCCTACAATGAGCAGTTCTTC. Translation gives CASSQSEGSYNEQFF.

The CDR3 DNA sequence: TGTGCCAGCAGTTCCGTAGGGACTACAGATGAGCAGTTCTTC. Amino acids: CASSSVGTTDEQFF. This chain uses TRBV6-5 with TRBJ2-1, with 7 nucleotides matching TRBD2. CDR1 MNHEY and CDR2 SVGAGI come from the germline V gene. CDR3 size: 14 residues. J lost 8 bases, V lost 4 bases, and 8 bases had no gene match.

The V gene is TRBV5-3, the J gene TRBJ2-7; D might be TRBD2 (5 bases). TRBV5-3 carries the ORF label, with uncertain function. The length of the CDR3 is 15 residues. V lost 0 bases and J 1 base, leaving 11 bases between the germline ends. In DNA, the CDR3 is TGTGCCAGAAGCTTGGGGGAGAGAGGGTCCTACGAGCAGTACGTC. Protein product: CARSLGERGSYEQYV.

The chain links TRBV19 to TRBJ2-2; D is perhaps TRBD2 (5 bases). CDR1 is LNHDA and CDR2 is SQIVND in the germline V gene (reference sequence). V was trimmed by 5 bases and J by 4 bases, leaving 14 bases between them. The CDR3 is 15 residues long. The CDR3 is CASSYMSGTTGELFF. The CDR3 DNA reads TGTGCCAGTAGTTATATGTCGGGAACCACCGGGGAGCTGTTTTTT. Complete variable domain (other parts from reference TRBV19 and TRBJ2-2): DGGITQSPKYLFRKEGQNVTLSCEQNLNHDAMYWYRQDPGQGLRLIYYSQIVNDFQKGDIAEGYSVSREKKESFPLTVTSAQKNPTAFYLCASSYMSGTTGELFFGEGSRLTVL.

CDR3 sequence reads: CASSVGPEGVGNTIYF. CDR3 in DNA: TGTGCCAGCAGCGTAGGTCCAGAAGGGGTTGGAAACACCATATATTTT. J is TRBJ1-3 and V is TRBV9; D perhaps matches TRBD1 (5 bases). The CDR3 is 16 amino acids. Trimming took off 0 bases at V and 3 bases at J, with 13 bases between the two ends. Germline CDR1 reads SGDLS; CDR2 reads YYNGEE. The variable domain in full, with the rest retrieved from reference TRBV9 and TRBJ1-3, is DSGVTQTPKHLITATGQRVTLRCSPRSGDLSVYWYQQSLDQGLQFLIQYYNGEERAKGNILERFSAQQFPDLHSELNLSSLELGDSALYFCASSVGPEGVGNTIYFGEGSWLTVV.

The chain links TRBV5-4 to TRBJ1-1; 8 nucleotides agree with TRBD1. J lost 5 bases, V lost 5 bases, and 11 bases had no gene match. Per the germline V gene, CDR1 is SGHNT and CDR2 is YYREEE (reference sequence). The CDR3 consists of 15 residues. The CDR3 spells CASRKTGGEGTEAFF. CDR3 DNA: TGTGCCAGCAGAAAAACAGGGGGTGAGGGTACTGAAGCTTTCTTT.